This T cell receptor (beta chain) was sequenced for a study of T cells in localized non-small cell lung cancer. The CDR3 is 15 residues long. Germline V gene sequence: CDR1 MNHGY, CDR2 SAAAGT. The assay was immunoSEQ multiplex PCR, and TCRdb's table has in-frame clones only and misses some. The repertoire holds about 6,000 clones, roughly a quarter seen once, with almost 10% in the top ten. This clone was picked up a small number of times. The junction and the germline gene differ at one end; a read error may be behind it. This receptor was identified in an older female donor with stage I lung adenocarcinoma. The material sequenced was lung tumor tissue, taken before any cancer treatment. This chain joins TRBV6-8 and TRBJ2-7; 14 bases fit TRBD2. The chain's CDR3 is CAISGTSGRVGEQYF. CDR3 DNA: TGTGCCATCAGTGGGACTAGCGGGAGAGTCGGCGAGCAGTACTTC.